Below, one TCR beta chain is given with its context. The target antigen is unknown. The data are from a study of cytomegalovirus exposure and HLA in healthy donors. Findings and caveats of the study: TRBV6-2, TRBV6-3 and some other V segments were unresolvable in 87-base-pair reads.

This CDR3 region has 18 residues. The PCR contained 60 Vbeta and 13 Jbeta primers. Sequencing used immunoSEQ multiplex PCR; TCRdb keeps in-frame clones, though not all of them. Among 68,000 or so clones, roughly 77% were seen once, and the ten largest hold about 7%. All donors participated as healthy donors of bone marrow. The rearrangement joins TRBV21-1 to TRBJ1-1; the table names TRBD1, a call not compared with the DNA. TRBV21-1 is deemed a pseudogene. The sequence was obtained from a human donor in good health. Sequenced input: PBMCs. CDR3 bases: TGTGCCAGCAGCAAAGCGCGATGGACAGCCAACATGAACACTGAAGCTTTCTTT. Residues: CASSKARWTANMNTEAFF.